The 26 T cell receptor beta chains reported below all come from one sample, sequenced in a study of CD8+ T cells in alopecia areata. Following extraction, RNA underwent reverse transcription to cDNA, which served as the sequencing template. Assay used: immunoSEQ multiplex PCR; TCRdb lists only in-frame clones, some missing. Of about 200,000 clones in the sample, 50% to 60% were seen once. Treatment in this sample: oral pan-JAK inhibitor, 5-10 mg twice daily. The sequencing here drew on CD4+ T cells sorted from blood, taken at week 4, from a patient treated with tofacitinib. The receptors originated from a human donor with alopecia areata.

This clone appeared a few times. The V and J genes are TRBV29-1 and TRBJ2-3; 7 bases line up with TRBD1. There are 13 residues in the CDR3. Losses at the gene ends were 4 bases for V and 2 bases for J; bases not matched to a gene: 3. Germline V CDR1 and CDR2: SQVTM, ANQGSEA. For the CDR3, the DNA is TGCAGCGTTGGGACAGGCCCCACAGATACGCAGTATTTT. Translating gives CSVGTGPTDTQYF.

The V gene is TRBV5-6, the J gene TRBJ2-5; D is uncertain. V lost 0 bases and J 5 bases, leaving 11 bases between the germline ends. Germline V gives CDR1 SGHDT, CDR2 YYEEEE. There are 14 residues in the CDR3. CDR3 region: CASSLVETRETQYF. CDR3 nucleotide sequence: TGTGCCAGCAGCTTGGTGGAGACCCGGGAGACCCAGTACTTC.

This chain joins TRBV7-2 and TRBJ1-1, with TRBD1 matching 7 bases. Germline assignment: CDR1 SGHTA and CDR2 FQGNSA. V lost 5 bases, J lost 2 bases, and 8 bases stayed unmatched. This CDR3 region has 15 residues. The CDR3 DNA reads TGTGCCAGCAGCCCTCGACAGGGTAGTAACACTGAAGCTTTCTTT. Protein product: CASSPRQGSNTEAFF.

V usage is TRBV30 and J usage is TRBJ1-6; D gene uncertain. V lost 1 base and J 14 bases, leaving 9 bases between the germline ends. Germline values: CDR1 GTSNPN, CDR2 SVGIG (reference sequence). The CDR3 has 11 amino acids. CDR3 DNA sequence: TGTGCCTGGAGTGAACAGTACGCCCTCCACTTT. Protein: CAWSEQYALHF.

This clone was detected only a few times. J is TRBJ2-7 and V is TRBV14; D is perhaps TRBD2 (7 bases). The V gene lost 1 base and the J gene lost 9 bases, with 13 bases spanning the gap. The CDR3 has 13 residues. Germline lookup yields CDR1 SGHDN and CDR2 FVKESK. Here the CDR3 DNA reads TGTGCCAGCAGCCAAGCGGGGGGCGTGGGGCAGTACTTC. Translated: CASSQAGGVGQYF. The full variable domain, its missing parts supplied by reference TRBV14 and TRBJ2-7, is EAGVTQFPSHSVIEKGQTVTLRCDPISGHDNLYWYRRVMGKEIKFLLHFVKESKQDESGMPNNRFLAERTGGTYSTLKVQPAELEDSGVYFCASSQAGGVGQYFGPGTRLTVT.

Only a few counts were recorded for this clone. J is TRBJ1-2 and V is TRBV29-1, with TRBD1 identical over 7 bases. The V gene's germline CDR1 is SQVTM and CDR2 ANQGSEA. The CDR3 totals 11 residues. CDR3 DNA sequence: TGCACCGCCGGGACAGAGTATGGCTACACCTTC. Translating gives CTAGTEYGYTF.

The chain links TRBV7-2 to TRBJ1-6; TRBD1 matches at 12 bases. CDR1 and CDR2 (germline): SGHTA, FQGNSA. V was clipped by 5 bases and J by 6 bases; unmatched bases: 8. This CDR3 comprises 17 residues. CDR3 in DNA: TGTGCCAGCAGCACAAGGGACAGGGGGCCAACTAATTCACCCCTCCACTTT. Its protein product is CASSTRDRGPTNSPLHF.

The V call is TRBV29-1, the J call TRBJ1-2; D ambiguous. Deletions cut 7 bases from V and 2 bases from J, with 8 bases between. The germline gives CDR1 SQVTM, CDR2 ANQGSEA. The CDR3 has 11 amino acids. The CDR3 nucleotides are TGCAGCGCTGGCGGGAACTATGGCTACACCTTC. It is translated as CSAGGNYGYTF.

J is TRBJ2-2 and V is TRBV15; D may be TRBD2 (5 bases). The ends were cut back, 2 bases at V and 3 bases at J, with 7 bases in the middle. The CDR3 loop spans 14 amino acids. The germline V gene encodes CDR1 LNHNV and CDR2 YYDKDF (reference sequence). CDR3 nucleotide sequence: TGTGCCACCAGCAGAATGCGGGACACCGGGGAGCTGTTTTTT. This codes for CATSRMRDTGELFF.

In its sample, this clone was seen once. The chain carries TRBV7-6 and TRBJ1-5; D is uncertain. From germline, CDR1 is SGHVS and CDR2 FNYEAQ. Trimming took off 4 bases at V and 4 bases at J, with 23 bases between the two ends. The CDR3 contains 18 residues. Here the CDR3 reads CASSSSGEWATLNQPQHF. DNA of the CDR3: TGTGCCAGCAGCTCGTCCGGGGAGTGGGCCACTCTGAATCAGCCCCAGCATTTT.

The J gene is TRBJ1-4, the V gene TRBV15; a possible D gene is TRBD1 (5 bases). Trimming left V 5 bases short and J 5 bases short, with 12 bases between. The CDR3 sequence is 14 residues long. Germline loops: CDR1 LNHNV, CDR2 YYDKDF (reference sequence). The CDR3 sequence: CATSGVRTNEKLFF. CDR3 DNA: TGTGCCACCAGCGGAGTCCGGACAAATGAAAAACTGTTTTTT.

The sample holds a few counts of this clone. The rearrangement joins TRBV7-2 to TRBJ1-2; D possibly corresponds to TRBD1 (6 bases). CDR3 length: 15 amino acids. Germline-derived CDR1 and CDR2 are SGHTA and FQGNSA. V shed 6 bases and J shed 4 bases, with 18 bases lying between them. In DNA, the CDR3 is TGTGCCAGCAGTTCCCCCCCGGGGACAAGCTATGGCTACACCTTC. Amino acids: CASSSPPGTSYGYTF.

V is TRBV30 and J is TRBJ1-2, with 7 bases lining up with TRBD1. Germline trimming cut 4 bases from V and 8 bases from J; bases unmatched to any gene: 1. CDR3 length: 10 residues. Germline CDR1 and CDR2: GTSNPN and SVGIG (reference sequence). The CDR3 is CAWKGAGYTF. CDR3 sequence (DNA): TGTGCCTGGAAGGGGGCCGGCTACACCTTC. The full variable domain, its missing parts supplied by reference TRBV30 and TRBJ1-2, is SQTIHQWPATLVQPVGSPLSLECTVEGTSNPNLYWYRQAAGRGLQLLFYSVGIGQISSEVPQNLSASRPQDRQFILSSKKLLLSDSGFYLCAWKGAGYTFGSGTRLTVV.

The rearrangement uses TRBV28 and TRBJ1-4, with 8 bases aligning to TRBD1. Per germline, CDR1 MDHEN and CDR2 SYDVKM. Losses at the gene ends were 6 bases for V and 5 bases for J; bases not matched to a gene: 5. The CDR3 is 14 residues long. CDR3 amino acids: CASSRDRRNEKLFF. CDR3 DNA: TGTGCCAGCAGCAGGGACAGGAGAAATGAAAAACTGTTTTTT.

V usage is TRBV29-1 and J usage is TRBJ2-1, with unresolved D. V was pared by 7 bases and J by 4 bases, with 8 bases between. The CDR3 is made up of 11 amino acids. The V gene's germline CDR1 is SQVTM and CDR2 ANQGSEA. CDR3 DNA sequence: TGCAGCGACCAGGCTTACAATGAGCAGTTCTTC. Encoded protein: CSDQAYNEQFF.

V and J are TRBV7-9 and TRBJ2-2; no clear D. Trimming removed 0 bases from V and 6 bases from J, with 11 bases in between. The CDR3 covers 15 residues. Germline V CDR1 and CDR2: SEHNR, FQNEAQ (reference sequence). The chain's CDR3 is CASSLAVLSSGELFF. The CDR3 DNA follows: TGTGCCAGCAGCTTAGCGGTACTCTCGTCCGGGGAGCTGTTTTTT.

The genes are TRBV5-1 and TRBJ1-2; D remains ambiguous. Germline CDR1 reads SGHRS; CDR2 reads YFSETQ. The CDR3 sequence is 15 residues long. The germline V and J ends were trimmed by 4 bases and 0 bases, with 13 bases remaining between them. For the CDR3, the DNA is TGCGCCAGCAGCCCTACAGACCTATCTAACTATGGCTACACCTTC. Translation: CASSPTDLSNYGYTF.

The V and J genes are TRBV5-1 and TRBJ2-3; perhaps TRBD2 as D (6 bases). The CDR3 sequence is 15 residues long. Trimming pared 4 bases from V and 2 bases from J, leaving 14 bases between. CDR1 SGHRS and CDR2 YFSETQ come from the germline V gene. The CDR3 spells CASSQDGLPTDTQYF. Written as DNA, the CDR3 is TGCGCCAGCAGCCAAGACGGACTACCCACAGATACGCAGTATTTT.

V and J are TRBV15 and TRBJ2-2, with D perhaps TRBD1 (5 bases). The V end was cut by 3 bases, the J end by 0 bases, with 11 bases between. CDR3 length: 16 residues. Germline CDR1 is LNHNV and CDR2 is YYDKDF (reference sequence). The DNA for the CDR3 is TGTGCCACCAGCAGCGACCCGACAGCGAACACCGGGGAGCTGTTTTTT. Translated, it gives CATSSDPTANTGELFF.

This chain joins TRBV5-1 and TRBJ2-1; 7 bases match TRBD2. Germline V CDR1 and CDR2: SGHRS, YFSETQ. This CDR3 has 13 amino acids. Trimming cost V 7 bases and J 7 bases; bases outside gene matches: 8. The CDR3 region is CASGRGRANEQFF. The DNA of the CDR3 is TGCGCCAGCGGTCGGGGGAGGGCAAATGAGCAGTTCTTC.

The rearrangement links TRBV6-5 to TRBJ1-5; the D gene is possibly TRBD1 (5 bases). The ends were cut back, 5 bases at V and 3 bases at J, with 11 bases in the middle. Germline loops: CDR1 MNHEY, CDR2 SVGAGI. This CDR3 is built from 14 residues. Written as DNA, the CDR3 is TGTGCCAGCAGTGAACTAGGGGCCAATCAGCCCCAGCATTTT. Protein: CASSELGANQPQHF.

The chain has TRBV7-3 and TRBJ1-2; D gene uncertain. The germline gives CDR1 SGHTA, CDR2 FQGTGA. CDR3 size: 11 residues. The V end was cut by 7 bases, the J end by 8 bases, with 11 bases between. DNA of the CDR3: TGTGCCAGCAAAGGGTTGGAAGGCTACACCTTC. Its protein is CASKGLEGYTF.

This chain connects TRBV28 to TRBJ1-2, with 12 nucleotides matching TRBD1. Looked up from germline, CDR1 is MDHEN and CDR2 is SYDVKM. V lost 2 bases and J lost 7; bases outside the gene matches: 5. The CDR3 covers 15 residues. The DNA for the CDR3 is TGTGCCAGCAGTTTACCGGGACAGGGGGCATTTGGCTACACCTTC. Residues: CASSLPGQGAFGYTF.

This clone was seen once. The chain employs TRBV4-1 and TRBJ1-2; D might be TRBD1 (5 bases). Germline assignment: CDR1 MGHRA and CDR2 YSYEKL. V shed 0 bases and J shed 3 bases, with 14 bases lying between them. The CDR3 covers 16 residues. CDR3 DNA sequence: TGCGCCAGCAGCCAAGATACCGGGACGGAATACTATGGCTACACCTTC. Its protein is CASSQDTGTEYYGYTF.

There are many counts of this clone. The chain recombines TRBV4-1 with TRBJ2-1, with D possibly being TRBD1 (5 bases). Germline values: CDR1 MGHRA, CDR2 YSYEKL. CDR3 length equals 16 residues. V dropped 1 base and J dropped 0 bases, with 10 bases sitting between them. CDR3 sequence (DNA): TGCGCCAGCAGCCAAGTGGACATGGTCTCCTACAATGAGCAGTTCTTC. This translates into CASSQVDMVSYNEQFF.

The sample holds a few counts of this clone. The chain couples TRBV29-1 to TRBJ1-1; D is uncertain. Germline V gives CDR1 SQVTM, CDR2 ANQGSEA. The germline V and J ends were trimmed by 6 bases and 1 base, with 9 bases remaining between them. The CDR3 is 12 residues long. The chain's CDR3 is CSVGPSNTEAFF. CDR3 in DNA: TGCAGCGTAGGACCTTCGAACACTGAAGCTTTCTTT.